This record looks at one TCR beta chain sequence and its context. The antigen is unknown. This specimen belongs to a study of OX40 agonist ivuxolimab in advanced cancers. Study-level background: Partial responses were achieved by three patients, one with hepatocellular carcinoma and two with cutaneous melanoma.

The CDR3 consists of 15 residues. From germline, CDR1 is SGHNT and CDR2 YYREEE (reference sequence). Losses at the gene ends were 1 base for V and 6 bases for J; bases not matched to a gene: 7. Blood samples were obtained at baseline, cycle 4 day 1, and cycle 7 day 1. TCRdb keeps only in-frame clones here, not all; method: immunoSEQ multiplex PCR. The data contain roughly 81,000 clones, about 93% of them singletons. Study outcomes and limitations: Compared with CD4+, CD8+ T cells on average had more expanded clones.

The V and J genes are TRBV5-4 and TRBJ2-7, with 10 positions matching TRBD2. The TCR sequence derives from an adult with an advanced solid tumor such as melanoma, head and neck, liver or kidney cancer. The material sequenced was CD4+ or CD8+ T cells sorted from blood, taken in a trial of the OX40 agonist ivuxolimab. The CDR3 nucleotides read TGTGCCAGCAGCTTGAATCCTAGCGGGAGAGGCGAGCAGTACTTC. It yields the protein CASSLNPSGRGEQYF.